Presented here are 28 T cell receptor beta chains from one specimen sequenced in a study of shared clonotypes between healthy human individuals. Terminally differentiated effector memory CD45RA+ cells were left out of the naive CD8 fraction, which was CD45RO-negative and positively selected for CCR7. Here immunoSEQ multiplex PCR was the method, and the copy in TCRdb shows in-frame clones only, minus some. The profile shows about 820,000 clones, 80% to 95% of them singletons. Sample: naive CD8+ T cells sorted from blood. Receptor source: a man under 40 in good health.

This chain joins TRBV18 and TRBJ1-2; 10 bases map to TRBD1. The CDR3 extends over 15 amino acids. The J segment lost 2 bases and the V segment lost 1 base, leaving 1 base of the junction unmatched. Germline V gene lookup returns CDR1 KGHSH and CDR2 LQKENI. CDR3 sequence (DNA): TGTGCCAGCTCACCACGGGGACAGGGGAACTATGGCTACACCTTC. Translated: CASSPRGQGNYGYTF. The whole variable domain, filled in from reference TRBV18 and TRBJ1-2, reads NAGVMQNPRHLVRRRGQEARLRCSPMKGHSHVYWYRQLPEEGLKFMVYLQKENIIDESGMPKERFSAEFPKEGPSILRIQQVVRGDSAAYFCASSPRGQGNYGYTFGSGTRLTVV.

The chain links TRBV9 to TRBJ2-1, with 8 positions matching TRBD2. Trimming removed 7 bases from V and 3 bases from J; junction bases left unmatched: 9. CDR3 length: 15 amino acids. The germline CDR1 and CDR2 sequences are SGDLS and YYNGEE. In nucleotides, the CDR3 is TGTGCCAGCGCCGAATCGGGACTAGACTACAATGAGCAGTTCTTC. Translation: CASAESGLDYNEQFF.

In its sample, this clone was seen once. The rearrangement links TRBV27 to TRBJ2-5, with 9 bases that match TRBD1. The CDR3 consists of 15 residues. Germline lookup yields CDR1 MNHEY and CDR2 SMNVEV (reference sequence). V was pared by 2 bases and J by 5 bases, with 6 bases of the junction left unmatched. The CDR3 region has the DNA TGTGCCAGCAGTTTAGGACAGGGGTTGTGGGAGACCCAGTACTTC. Protein product: CASSLGQGLWETQYF.

This chain joins TRBV14 and TRBJ2-7, with D perhaps TRBD1 or TRBD2 (5 bases each). Trimming took 1 base from V and 5 from J, leaving 15 bases between them. Germline CDR1 is SGHDN and CDR2 is FVKESK. The CDR3 runs 15 residues. The CDR3 here is CASSQGGDPTDEQYF. The CDR3 region has the DNA TGTGCCAGCAGCCAAGGAGGGGACCCCACCGACGAGCAGTACTTC.

This clone was counted a few times. The rearrangement joins TRBV5-1 to TRBJ2-3, with a tentative D call TRBD1 (5 bases). Deletions cut 7 bases from V and 4 bases from J, with 19 bases between. There are 15 residues in the CDR3. CDR1 and CDR2 (germline): SGHRS, YFSETQ. CDR3: CASCARQFGPDTQYF. The CDR3, as DNA: TGCGCCAGCTGCGCCAGACAGTTTGGCCCAGATACGCAGTATTTT.

The chain carries TRBV2 and TRBJ2-7; TRBD1 is a possible D gene (5 bases). The length of the CDR3 is 11 residues. Germline CDR1 and CDR2: SNHLY and FYNNEI. With 8 bases removed from V and 7 bases from J, the gap between germline ends came to 12 bases. CDR3 sequence (DNA): TGTGCCAGCCAGGGATCATGGGAGCAGTACTTC. It yields the protein CASQGSWEQYF.

The chain is built from TRBV5-1 and TRBJ2-5, with D perhaps matching TRBD1 or TRBD2 (5 bases each). CDR1 is SGHRS, CDR2 YFSETQ, per germline. The ends were cut back, 0 bases at V and 3 bases at J, with 15 bases in the middle. CDR3 length: 16 residues. The CDR3 protein is CASSLVGVQNKETQYF. The CDR3 bases are TGCGCCAGCAGCTTGGTGGGGGTACAGAATAAAGAGACCCAGTACTTC.

This rearrangement joins TRBV27 to TRBJ1-6; D uncertain. This CDR3 has 14 residues. Germline-derived CDR1 and CDR2 are MNHEY and SMNVEV (reference sequence). The germline V and J ends were trimmed by 2 bases and 6 bases, with 8 bases remaining between them. The CDR3 spells CASSLNRFNSPLHF. The CDR3 DNA reads as TGTGCCAGCAGTTTAAACAGATTTAATTCACCCCTCCACTTT.

Only one count was recorded for this clone. This rearrangement joins TRBV19 to TRBJ2-7; 7 bases are shared with TRBD2. Germline values: CDR1 LNHDA, CDR2 SQIVND (reference sequence). V shed 4 bases and J 2 bases; nucleotides not matched to a gene: 8. This CDR3 is built from 15 residues. CDR3 in amino acids: CASSNMLADTYEQYF. The CDR3 DNA reads TGTGCCAGTAGTAACATGCTAGCGGACACCTACGAGCAGTACTTC. Full variable domain (remainder filled in from reference TRBV19 and TRBJ2-7): DGGITQSPKYLFRKEGQNVTLSCEQNLNHDAMYWYRQDPGQGLRLIYYSQIVNDFQKGDIAEGYSVSREKKESFPLTVTSAQKNPTAFYLCASSNMLADTYEQYFGPGTRLTVT.

This clone was recorded only once. The rearrangement links TRBV9 to TRBJ1-3; D not resolved. The germline gives CDR1 SGDLS, CDR2 YYNGEE. There are 16 residues in the CDR3. V lost 0 bases to trimming and J lost 0 bases, with 10 bases between them. CDR3 sequence (DNA): TGTGCCAGCAGCGTAGTTCCGGGGAGCTCTGGAAACACCATATATTTT. Protein sequence: CASSVVPGSSGNTIYF. The full variable domain, completed using reference TRBV9 and TRBJ1-3, is DSGVTQTPKHLITATGQRVTLRCSPRSGDLSVYWYQQSLDQGLQFLIQYYNGEERAKGNILERFSAQQFPDLHSELNLSSLELGDSALYFCASSVVPGSSGNTIYFGEGSWLTVV.

The V gene is TRBV4-1, the J gene TRBJ2-1; 9 bases are a match to TRBD2. Germline CDR1 is MGHRA and CDR2 is YSYEKL. The CDR3 sequence is 17 residues long. V was clipped by 0 bases and J by 4 bases; unmatched bases: 7. CDR3 in DNA: TGCGCCAGCAGCCAAGAGCGGGAGGGTTCTAGTTACAATGAGCAGTTCTTC. Translated, it gives CASSQEREGSSYNEQFF.

The chain links TRBV27 to TRBJ1-1; D is perhaps TRBD1 (6 bases). Germline lookup yields CDR1 MNHEY and CDR2 SMNVEV (reference sequence). V was pared by 5 bases and J by 0 bases, with 16 bases between. The CDR3 consists of 16 residues. The CDR3 spells CASSPSLGDMNTEAFF. CDR3 DNA: TGTGCCAGCAGTCCTTCCCTCGGGGACATGAACACTGAAGCTTTCTTT.

This chain joins TRBV27 and TRBJ2-1; 7 bases agree with TRBD1. CDR3 length: 18 amino acids. From germline, CDR1 is MNHEY and CDR2 SMNVEV (reference sequence). J was trimmed by 3 bases and V by 1 base; bases with no gene match: 12. This CDR3 reads CASSLLPGQLDIYNEQFF. Here the CDR3 DNA reads TGTGCCAGCAGTTTATTGCCGGGACAGCTTGACATCTACAATGAGCAGTTCTTC.

V gene TRBV11-2 combines with J gene TRBJ2-1, with 9 bases that match TRBD1. Trimming removed 5 bases from V and 4 bases from J; junction bases left unmatched: 6. This CDR3 is 15 amino acids long. From germline, CDR1 is SGHAT and CDR2 FQNNGV. In DNA, the CDR3 is TGTGCCAGCAGCCTTGGGACAGGGAATTACAATGAGCAGTTCTTC. It encodes CASSLGTGNYNEQFF.

V usage is TRBV6-6 and J usage is TRBJ2-7, with a weak D call TRBD1 (5 bases). Trimming shortened V by 1 base and J by 2 bases, and 12 bases separated the two germline ends. CDR1 is MNHNY, CDR2 SVGAGI, per germline (reference sequence). The CDR3 length is 15 residues. CDR3 DNA sequence: TGTGCCAGCAGTTACTATCCAGGGTCAGCCTACGAGCAGTACTTC. This sequence encodes CASSYYPGSAYEQYF.

The gene calls are TRBV12-5 and TRBJ2-1; D gene unclear. Deletions cut 5 bases from V and 3 bases from J, with 11 bases between. Germline CDR1 is LGHNT and CDR2 is FRNRAP. The CDR3 covers 14 residues. The CDR3 DNA follows: TGTGCTAGTGGTACTACGGGCTTCTACAATGAGCAGTTCTTC. Encoded protein: CASGTTGFYNEQFF.

The chain links TRBV11-2 to TRBJ1-5; 7 nucleotides agree with TRBD1. The CDR3 extends over 15 amino acids. The germline gives CDR1 SGHAT, CDR2 FQNNGV. The J segment lost 5 bases and the V segment lost 5 bases, leaving 9 bases of the junction unmatched. The CDR3 loop is CASSTQGGGYQPQHF. In DNA form, the CDR3 reads TGTGCCAGCAGCACCCAAGGGGGCGGTTATCAGCCCCAGCATTTT.

Notes on this clone: Additional DNA sequences in this sample encode the identical CDR3. This CDR3 is CASSLLDSYEQYF. In DNA form, the CDR3 reads TGTGCCAGCAGCTTATTGGATTCCTACGAGCAGTACTTC. The chain is built from TRBV7-9 and TRBJ2-7; no clear D. V was trimmed by 2 bases and J by 1 base, leaving 6 bases between them. This CDR3 is built from 13 residues. In germline, CDR1 is SEHNR, CDR2 FQNEAQ (reference sequence).

Remarks on this clone: The sample holds other DNA sequences that translate to the same CDR3. CDR3 bases: TGTGCCAGCAGCTTGGCTGGGGCCAACGTCCTGACTTTC. Amino acids: CASSLAGANVLTF. The V gene is TRBV7-3, the J gene TRBJ2-6; D not certain. The CDR3 sequence is 13 residues long. V was shortened by 3 bases and J by 2 bases, with 2 bases between the two germline ends. Germline CDR1 SGHTA, CDR2 FQGTGA.

CDR3 region: CAWTSLHGKETQYF. CDR3 nucleotide sequence: TGTGCCTGGACCTCCCTTCACGGCAAAGAGACCCAGTACTTC. The chain links TRBV30 to TRBJ2-5; no clear D gene. The V end lost 4 bases, the J end lost 3 bases, and 15 bases lay between the germline ends. Germline V lookup: CDR1 GTSNPN, CDR2 SVGIG (reference sequence). The CDR3 runs to 14 residues.

DNA of the CDR3: TGTGCCAGCAGCTTGGCGGGAAGCGGAGAGACCCAGTACTTC. It encodes CASSLAGSGETQYF. This chain uses TRBV11-3 with TRBJ2-5; D perhaps matches TRBD2 (6 bases). The V end lost 3 bases, the J end lost 4 bases, and 12 bases lay between the germline ends. The CDR3 contains 14 residues. Germline V lookup: CDR1 SGHNT, CDR2 YENEEA.

This clone has a single count. The gene calls are TRBV28 and TRBJ2-1; 8 bases match TRBD1. The trim removed 5 bases at V and 4 bases at J, leaving 10 bases unmatched. CDR1 is MDHEN, CDR2 SYDVKM, per germline. CDR3 length: 16 amino acids. The CDR3 region is CASSQTGTGIYNEQFF. In DNA, the CDR3 is TGTGCCAGCAGTCAAACCGGGACAGGCATTTACAATGAGCAGTTCTTC.

V usage is TRBV30 and J usage is TRBJ2-2; D ambiguous. Trimming removed 4 bases at V and 6 bases at J, with 12 bases between. Germline V CDR1 and CDR2: GTSNPN, SVGIG (reference sequence). The CDR3 runs to 13 residues. The CDR3: CAWKGYVAGELFF. In nucleotides, the CDR3 is TGTGCCTGGAAGGGATATGTCGCCGGGGAGCTGTTTTTT.

The rearrangement links TRBV6-5 to TRBJ2-7; D perhaps matches TRBD2 (6 bases). Trimming pared 0 bases from V and 5 bases from J, leaving 17 bases between. CDR1 MNHEY and CDR2 SVGAGI come from the germline V gene. This CDR3 has 16 residues. The chain's CDR3 is CASSYSAVIGGDEQYF. In DNA form, the CDR3 reads TGTGCCAGCAGTTACTCGGCCGTTATCGGGGGTGACGAGCAGTACTTC.

The chain joins TRBV13 to TRBJ2-3, with TRBD1 as a possible D gene (5 bases). This CDR3 region has 13 residues. Germline V lookup: CDR1 PRHDT, CDR2 FYEKMQ (reference sequence). With 2 bases removed from V and 7 bases from J, the gap between germline ends came to 10 bases. DNA of the CDR3: TGTGCCAGCAGCTTATCCCAGGGAAATACGCAGTATTTT. It is translated as CASSLSQGNTQYF. The full variable domain, its missing parts supplied by reference TRBV13 and TRBJ2-3, is AAGVIQSPRHLIKEKRETATLKCYPIPRHDTVYWYQQGPGQDPQFLISFYEKMQSDKGSIPDRFSAQQFSDYHSELNMSSLELGDSALYFCASSLSQGNTQYFGPGTRLTVL.

The V gene is TRBV27, the J gene TRBJ1-5; D is uncertain. The V gene's germline CDR1 is MNHEY and CDR2 SMNVEV (reference sequence). CDR3 length equals 14 residues. Deletions cut 6 bases from V and 3 bases from J, with 12 bases between. As DNA, the CDR3 is TGTGCCAGCAGCAACCCCGGTTACAATCAGCCCCAGCATTTT. Protein sequence: CASSNPGYNQPQHF.

The chain carries TRBV27 and TRBJ2-7; TRBD2 is a possible D gene (5 bases). This CDR3 spans 13 amino acids. Trimming removed 2 bases from V and 6 bases from J, with 11 bases in between. Germline CDR1 and CDR2: MNHEY and SMNVEV (reference sequence). CDR3 amino acids: CASSLDGVREQYF. Here the CDR3 DNA reads TGTGCCAGCAGTTTAGACGGGGTACGCGAGCAGTACTTC.

There are a few counts of this clone. The rearrangement links TRBV9 to TRBJ2-1; D is perhaps TRBD2 (5 bases). Germline V gives CDR1 SGDLS, CDR2 YYNGEE. Trimming shortened V by 0 bases and J by 8 bases, and 6 bases separated the two germline ends. This CDR3 is 12 amino acids long. For the CDR3, the DNA is TGTGCCAGCAGCGTAGCCGGGGATGAGCAGTTCTTC. Amino acids: CASSVAGDEQFF.